The T cell receptor beta chain under discussion was sequenced for a study of a mutant IDH1 vaccine in newly diagnosed glioma. Noted time point: week 47, end of study. Doses comprised 300 ug of mutant IDH1 20-mer peptide each, plus topical imiquimod. With respect to this clone: Its antigen is not known.

The data were produced by immunoSEQ multiplex PCR, yet TCRdb's version contains in-frame clones alone and is incomplete. Among 30,000 to 35,000 clones listed, around nine tenths were seen once. The sequencing here drew on PBMCs, taken from a glioma patient whose treatment included an IDH1 peptide vaccine. The origin of this receptor is a woman younger than 45 with glioma.

As DNA, the CDR3 is TGTGCCTGGAGGAGGGGACTAGGGAACACTGAAGCTTTCTTT. Amino acid sequence: CAWRRGLGNTEAFF. This chain uses TRBV30 with TRBJ1-1, with D possibly being TRBD1 (5 bases). The V end was cut by 3 bases, the J end by 1 base, with 12 bases between. This CDR3 is 14 amino acids long. Germline loops: CDR1 GTSNPN, CDR2 SVGIG (reference sequence). The full variable domain, with the rest looked up from reference TRBV30 and TRBJ1-1, is SQTIHQWPATLVQPVGSPLSLECTVEGTSNPNLYWYRQAAGRGLQLLFYSVGIGQISSEVPQNLSASRPQDRQFILSSKKLLLSDSGFYLCAWRRGLGNTEAFFGQGTRLTVV.